The 15 T cell receptor beta chains below come from one sample, sequenced in a study of blood T cell repertoires in COVID-19 (dated by TCRdb to 2018 to 2020). Receptor libraries were prepared by the immunoSEQ multiplex PCR assay. TCRdb mirrors the immuneACCESS table, restricted to in-frame sequences. Some clones are absent from its copies; in checked studies, under half trace to an unresolved V gene, and the reason for the others is unknown. The sample yields approximately 63,000 clones; 88% were counted once. About 18% of the sample comes from the top ten. Sequencing input: peripheral blood. These receptors originate from a woman over 75 with active COVID-19.

The chain combines TRBV18 with TRBJ1-4, with 8 bases matching TRBD1. CDR1 and CDR2 (germline): KGHSH, LQKENI. The CDR3 runs to 16 residues. V shed 6 bases and J 0 bases; nucleotides not matched to a gene: 6. The CDR3 reads CASSQGQVATNEKLFF. DNA of the CDR3: TGTGCCAGCTCCCAGGGACAGGTTGCAACTAATGAAAAACTGTTTTTT.

This chain connects TRBV7-2 to TRBJ2-1; 8 nucleotides align to TRBD2. V trimming: 3 bases; J trimming: 6 bases; junction bases outside the gene matches: 4. Germline V lookup: CDR1 SGHTA, CDR2 FQGNSA. The CDR3 loop spans 14 amino acids. The CDR3 spells CASSFTGGANEQFF. The CDR3 nucleotides are TGTGCCAGCAGCTTCACCGGGGGGGCCAATGAGCAGTTCTTC.

The chain couples TRBV18 to TRBJ2-5; no reliable D call. This CDR3 is built from 13 residues. Germline values: CDR1 KGHSH, CDR2 LQKENI. V lost 2 bases and J 4 bases, leaving 8 bases between the germline ends. The CDR3 loop is CASSPAFGETQYF. The CDR3 DNA follows: TGTGCCAGCTCACCAGCTTTCGGAGAGACCCAGTACTTC.

This chain uses TRBV11-2 with TRBJ1-1, with D possibly matching TRBD1 (6 bases). The CDR3 is made up of 11 amino acids. With 5 bases removed from V and 6 bases from J, the gap between germline ends came to 7 bases. Germline CDR1 SGHAT, CDR2 FQNNGV. The DNA for the CDR3 is TGTGCCAGCAGCCGGACAGCTGAAGCTTTCTTT. Translation gives CASSRTAEAFF.

The chain couples TRBV6-2 or TRBV6-3 to TRBJ1-5; 10 bases are shared with TRBD1. From germline, CDR1 is MNHEY and CDR2 SVGEGT. The trim removed 6 bases at V and 1 base at J, leaving 12 bases unmatched. The CDR3 runs 18 residues. DNA for the CDR3: TGTGCCAGCAGGCCTCGGACAGGGGGGACCGTAAGCAATCAGCCCCAGCATTTT. It specifies CASRPRTGGTVSNQPQHF.

This chain uses TRBV6-5 with TRBJ1-1, with D hard to call. Germline V CDR1 and CDR2: MNHEY, SVGAGI. V was pared by 4 bases and J by 4 bases, with 13 bases between. The CDR3 contains 14 residues. The CDR3 region has the DNA TGTGCCAGCAGTTTAACTCATACCTCCACTGAAGCTTTCTTT. Amino acid sequence: CASSLTHTSTEAFF.

The DNA of the CDR3 is TGCAGTGCCTATTATGCCTCCTACACCTTC. The encoded protein is CSAYYASYTF. The chain combines TRBV20-1 with TRBJ1-2; D unclear. The germline V gene has CDR1 DFQATT and CDR2 SNEGSKA (reference sequence). The CDR3 loop spans 10 amino acids. Trimming removed 6 bases at V and 10 bases at J, with 12 bases between.

This rearrangement joins TRBV19 to TRBJ2-3; possible D gene TRBD2, 5 bases. This CDR3 is 15 amino acids long. Germline assignment: CDR1 LNHDA and CDR2 SQIVND (reference sequence). V lost 5 bases to trimming and J lost 0 bases, with 12 bases between them. CDR3 in DNA: TGTGCCAGTAGTTATAAGGACTTTAGCACAGATACGCAGTATTTT. Amino acid sequence: CASSYKDFSTDTQYF.

CDR3 nucleotides: TGTGCCAGCAGCCCATGGACGGGGGGTGGGGAGACCCAGTACTTC. The encoded protein is CASSPWTGGGETQYF. J is TRBJ2-5 and V is TRBV11-2, with 7 bases aligning to TRBD2. The length of the CDR3 is 15 residues. Trimming at V came to 5 bases and at J to 5 bases, leaving 11 bases not matched to a gene. The germline V gene encodes CDR1 SGHAT and CDR2 FQNNGV.

The V call is TRBV9, the J call TRBJ1-6; 7 bases fit TRBD1. V gave up 4 bases and J gave up 10 bases; unmatched junction bases: 5. This CDR3 contains 13 residues. CDR1 is SGDLS and CDR2 is YYNGEE in the germline V gene. This CDR3 is CASSFTGESPLHF. The CDR3 DNA follows: TGTGCCAGCAGCTTTACAGGGGAATCACCCCTCCACTTT.

The chain couples TRBV5-1 to TRBJ1-6; 10 nucleotides match TRBD1. The CDR3 extends over 16 amino acids. J was trimmed by 8 bases and V by 4 bases; bases with no gene match: 9. Germline CDR1 is SGHRS and CDR2 is YFSETQ. CDR3 bases: TGCGCCAGCAGCATAGGACAGGGGGGGCGTTATTCACCCCTCCACTTT. Its protein product is CASSIGQGGRYSPLHF.

The chain recombines TRBV7-8 with TRBJ1-1; no firm D call. The CDR3 consists of 15 residues. Trimming took 5 bases from V and 1 from J, leaving 14 bases between them. CDR1 and CDR2 (germline): SGHVS, FQNEAQ. CDR3 DNA: TGTGCCAGCAGCCCTGGTGGGCACCCGAACACTGAAGCTTTCTTT. Translated: CASSPGGHPNTEAFF.

This rearrangement joins TRBV19 to TRBJ1-1, with a possible D match to TRBD1 (5 bases). This CDR3 is built from 15 residues. Germline CDR1 reads LNHDA; CDR2 reads SQIVND (reference sequence). The V gene lost 3 bases and the J gene lost 6 bases, with 17 bases spanning the gap. In DNA, the CDR3 is TGTGCCAGTAGTATTTCGGTAACAGGTTCGCCTGAAGCTTTCTTT. It encodes CASSISVTGSPEAFF.

The chain has TRBV28 and TRBJ1-1; TRBD1 aligns across 8 bases. The CDR3 extends over 14 amino acids. V lost 8 bases and J lost 3; bases outside the gene matches: 8. From germline, CDR1 is MDHEN and CDR2 SYDVKM. The CDR3 spells CASDSGGLDTEAFF. The CDR3 nucleotides read TGTGCCAGCGACTCAGGGGGCTTGGACACTGAAGCTTTCTTT.

V is TRBV6-5 and J is TRBJ2-5; 7 bases align to TRBD2. Looked up from germline, CDR1 is MNHEY and CDR2 is SVGAGI. This CDR3 contains 13 residues. J gave up 1 base and V 5 bases, and 1 base lay outside the gene matches. CDR3 nucleotides: TGTGCCAGCAGTCGGACTAGCCAAGAGACCCAGTACTTC. Amino acid sequence: CASSRTSQETQYF.